This T cell receptor (beta chain) emerged from a study of T cell responses to AZD1222 COVID-19 vaccine. Trimming removed 7 bases from V and 2 bases from J, with 11 bases in between. CDR3 length equals 13 residues. Germline lookup yields CDR1 MDHEN and CDR2 SYDVKM. Findings and caveats of the study: Spike regions recognized by vaccine-associated CD4 TCRs spanned the protein, led by 160-218 and 743-854. Donors were mostly white British, more females; clonal diversity possibly underestimated. Repertoire samples came only from after the peak T cell response.

Researchers grouped second doses given at about 4 or about 12 weeks into one pool. About this clone: Its antigen is not known.

Generated by immunoSEQ multiplex PCR, the TCRdb table keeps only in-frame clones and is missing some. The sample contains 100,000 or so clones, roughly 89% of which appear only once. This receptor was taken from an adult who received the AZD1222 COVID-19 vaccine. The starting material was peripheral blood, obtained 28 days after the second AZD1222 dose. The chain combines TRBV28 with TRBJ1-2; a weak D match, TRBD1 (5 bases). As DNA, the CDR3 is TGTGCCAGCACCTTGGGACGGAACTATGGCTACACCTTC. It translates to CASTLGRNYGYTF.